This T cell receptor (beta chain) was obtained from a study of blood T cells in healthy people across ages. Aged roughly 6 to 90, donors were systemically healthy Caucasians from Russia. Trimming took 2 bases from V and 2 from J, leaving 12 bases between them. The CDR3 contains 15 residues. The germline V gene has CDR1 LGHDT and CDR2 YNNKEL (reference sequence). As to this clonotype: Its target is not known.

Broader study findings: Older individuals had lower TCR beta diversity per million T cells (the decline was roughly linear).

Sample-barcoded 5' priming and a J-beta primer mix drove a second PCR of about 6 to 12 cycles. Each cDNA molecule received a tag from a template-switch adaptor that had 12 random nucleotides. TCRdb analysed the 5' RACE reads with MiXCR anew, one entry per CDR3 protein. The data hold about 640,000 distinct CDR3 sequences, with roughly 53% observed a single time. The chain has TRBV3-1 and TRBJ2-5; possible D gene TRBD2, 5 bases. Input material: blood. This TCR was sampled from a man in his 60s in good health. The CDR3 spells CASSQLASYQETQYF. CDR3 nucleotides: TGTGCCAGCAGCCAATTGGCTAGCTATCAAGAGACCCAGTACTTC.